The rows below give T cell receptor beta chains drawn from one sample of a study of blood T cell repertoires in COVID-19. Generated by immunoSEQ multiplex PCR, the TCRdb table keeps only in-frame clones and is missing some. The sample comprises around 100,000 clones, roughly 83% of which are singletons, and about 0.8% rests with the top ten. Material: peripheral blood. Source of these receptors: a woman between 65 and 79 years old with acute or convalescent COVID-19. The CDR3 runs from the conserved cysteine through the conserved F or W. A D gene is named only where the DNA matches it firmly. A clone size is listed for some rows: how often the clone was seen (once, few, many), or a class if it is expanded.

len,abundance,j_gene,d_gene,v_gene,CDR3aa,CDR3nt
15,.,TRBJ1-3,.,TRBV6-1,CASSDTHSSGNTIYF,TGTGCCAGCAGTGACACTCATAGCTCTGGAAACACCATATATTTT
14,.,TRBJ2-3,TRBD2,TRBV5-1,CASSPSGSIDTQYF,TGCGCCAGCAGCCCAAGCGGGAGCATAGATACGCAGTATTTT
18,.,TRBJ2-5,.,TRBV7-9,CASSLLSRNRVGQETQYF,TGTGCCAGCAGCTTGCTTTCTCGCAACAGGGTTGGGCAAGAGACCCAGTACTTC
12,.,TRBJ2-7,.,TRBV18,CASSLQGYEQYF,TGTGCCAGCTCACTTCAGGGCTACGAGCAGTACTTC
17,once,TRBJ2-3,TRBD2,TRBV13,CASSSAVAGDRTDTQYF,TGTGCCAGCAGCTCCGCAGTAGCGGGAGATAGGACAGATACGCAGTATTTT
12,.,TRBJ1-6,.,TRBV6-5,CASGRDNSPLHF,TGTGCCAGCGGGAGGGATAATTCACCCCTCCACTTT
12,few,TRBJ2-1,.,TRBV12-2,CASRLQGGEQFF,TGTGCAAGTCGCCTCCAGGGGGGTGAGCAGTTCTTC
13,.,TRBJ1-4,.,TRBV5-1,CASSEEWNEKLFF,TGCGCCAGCAGTGAGGAGTGGAATGAAAAACTGTTTTTT
15,.,TRBJ2-1,TRBD2,TRBV7-8,CASSLARGGYNEQFF,TGTGCCAGCAGCTTAGCTCGCGGGGGTTACAATGAGCAGTTCTTC
15,.,TRBJ2-7,TRBD2,TRBV2,CASRTGTSGSREQYF,TGTGCCAGCAGGACAGGGACTAGCGGGAGTCGAGAGCAGTACTTC
16,.,TRBJ2-2,TRBD1,TRBV2,CASKGTGGKGTGELFF,TGTGCCAGCAAGGGGACAGGGGGCAAAGGCACCGGGGAGCTGTTTTTT
16,.,TRBJ1-4,TRBD1,TRBV19,CASSTGQALSNEKLFF,TGTGCCAGTAGTACCGGACAGGCACTTTCTAATGAAAAACTGTTTTTT
15,.,TRBJ1-1,TRBD1,TRBV6-8,CASRTLTGPSTEAFF,TGTGCCAGCAGGACACTGACAGGGCCTTCCACTGAAGCTTTCTTT
14,.,TRBJ2-7,TRBD2,TRBV9,CASSVASGSSEQYF,TGTGCCAGCAGCGTAGCTAGCGGGAGTAGCGAGCAGTACTTC
14,.,TRBJ2-7,TRBD1,TRBV28,CASSKLLQGNEQYF,TGTGCCAGCAGTAAACTATTACAGGGGAACGAGCAGTACTTC
11,.,TRBJ2-3,.,TRBV6-5,CASSITDTQYF,TGTGCCAGCAGCATCACAGATACGCAGTATTTT
18,.,TRBJ2-1,TRBD2,TRBV5-4,CASSSHTRTSGRAGEQFF,TGTGCCAGCAGCTCCCACACCCGGACTAGCGGGAGGGCCGGGGAGCAGTTCTTC